This TCR beta chain was recorded in a study of blood T cell repertoires in COVID-19. Turning to the study itself: Acute and convalescent COVID-19 specimens originated in the United States, Italy and Spain. T cells, B-cell-depleted T cells, or PBMCs provided the cDNA or gDNA that served as material.

V lost 4 bases and J lost 0, with 11 bases in between. The CDR3 spans 15 residues. Per the germline V gene, CDR1 is SGDLS and CDR2 is YYNGEE. Method: immunoSEQ multiplex PCR; TCRdb's copy keeps in-frame clones and lacks some. Among hundreds of thousands of clones listed, 83% were seen once. The sample was peripheral blood. The gene calls are TRBV9 and TRBJ2-1; tentatively, D is TRBD2 (5 bases). The sequence came from a woman aged 30 to 39 with COVID-19, enrolled during active disease. The CDR3 reads CASSPRRLSYNEQFF. CDR3 nucleotide sequence: TGTGCCAGCAGCCCCCGGAGGCTCTCCTACAATGAGCAGTTCTTC.